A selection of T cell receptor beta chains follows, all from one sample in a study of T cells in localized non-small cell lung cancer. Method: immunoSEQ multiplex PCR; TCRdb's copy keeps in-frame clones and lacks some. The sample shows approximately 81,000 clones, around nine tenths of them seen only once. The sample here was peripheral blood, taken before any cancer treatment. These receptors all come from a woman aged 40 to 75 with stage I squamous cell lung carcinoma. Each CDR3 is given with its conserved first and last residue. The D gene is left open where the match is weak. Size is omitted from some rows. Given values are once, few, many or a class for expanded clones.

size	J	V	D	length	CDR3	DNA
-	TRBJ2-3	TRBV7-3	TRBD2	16	CASSLMAGGITDTQYF	TGTGCCAGCAGCTTAATGGCGGGGGGTATCACAGATACGCAGTATTTT
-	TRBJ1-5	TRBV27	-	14	CASSSQWGGQPQHF	TGTGCCAGCAGTTCGCAGTGGGGGGGACAGCCCCAGCATTTT
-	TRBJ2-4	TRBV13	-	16	CASSSGTPGPKNIQYF	TGTGCCAGCAGCTCCGGGACTCCGGGCCCCAAAAACATTCAGTACTTC
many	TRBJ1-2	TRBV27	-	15	CASSLSGGVIYGYTF	TGTGCCAGCAGTTTATCTGGGGGGGTCATCTATGGCTACACCTTC
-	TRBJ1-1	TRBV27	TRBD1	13	CASSKTGGTEAFF	TGTGCCAGCAGTAAGACAGGGGGCACTGAAGCTTTCTTT
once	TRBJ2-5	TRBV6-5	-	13	CASSESGQETQYF	TGTGCCAGCAGTGAAAGCGGCCAAGAGACCCAGTACTTC
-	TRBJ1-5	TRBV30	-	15	CAWSVLSGVAQPQHF	TGTGCCTGGAGTGTACTTTCGGGGGTGGCTCAGCCCCAGCATTTT
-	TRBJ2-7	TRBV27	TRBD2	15	CASSAYSGGAYEQYF	TGTGCCAGCAGTGCCTATAGCGGGGGGGCCTACGAGCAGTACTTC
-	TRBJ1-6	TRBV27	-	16	CASSLSRQAVGSPLHF	TGTGCCAGCAGTTTATCGCGACAGGCAGTAGGTTCACCCCTCCACTTT
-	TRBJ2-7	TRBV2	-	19	CASSFQGGVGGLFSYEQYF	TGTGCCAGCAGTTTCCAGGGGGGCGTAGGGGGACTCTTCTCCTACGAGCAGTACTTC
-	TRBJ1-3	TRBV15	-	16	CATSSRRQVSGNTIYF	TGTGCCACCAGCAGTCGCAGACAGGTTTCTGGAAACACCATATATTTT
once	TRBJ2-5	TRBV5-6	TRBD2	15	CASSGKTSGGANQYF	TGTGCCAGCAGCGGGAAAACTAGCGGGGGGGCCAACCAGTACTTC
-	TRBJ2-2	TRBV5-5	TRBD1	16	CASSKGQGANTGELFF	TGTGCCAGCAGCAAAGGACAGGGGGCGAACACCGGGGAGCTGTTTTTT
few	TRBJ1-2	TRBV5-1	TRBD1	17	CASSRTPPGQADYGYTF	TGCGCCAGCAGCCGAACGCCCCCGGGACAGGCGGACTATGGCTACACCTTC
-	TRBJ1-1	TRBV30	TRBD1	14	CAWSRGTVNTEAFF	TGTGCCTGGAGTAGGGGGACAGTGAACACTGAAGCTTTCTTT
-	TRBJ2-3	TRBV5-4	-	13	CASSLAGTDTQYF	TGTGCCAGCAGCTTGGCGGGCACAGATACGCAGTATTTT
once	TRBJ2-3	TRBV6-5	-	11	CASSLRDTQYF	TGTGCCAGCAGTTTAAGAGATACGCAGTATTTT
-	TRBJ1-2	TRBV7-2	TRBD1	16	CASTKSGTGDNYGYTF	TGTGCCAGCACGAAGTCCGGGACAGGGGACAACTATGGCTACACCTTC
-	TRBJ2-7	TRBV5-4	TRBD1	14	CASSSRDRGGEQYF	TGTGCCAGCAGCTCCCGGGACAGGGGAGGCGAGCAGTACTTC
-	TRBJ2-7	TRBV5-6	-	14	CASSWSGVVYEQYF	TGTGCCAGCAGCTGGTCCGGGGTCGTCTACGAGCAGTACTTC
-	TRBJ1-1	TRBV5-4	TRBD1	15	CASSLGQGAPSEAFF	TGTGCCAGCAGCTTGGGGCAGGGGGCTCCTAGCGAAGCTTTCTTT
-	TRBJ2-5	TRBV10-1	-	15	CASSGRAEERETQYF	TGCGCCAGCAGTGGCCGGGCCGAAGAAAGGGAGACCCAGTACTTC
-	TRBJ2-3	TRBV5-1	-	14	CASSSGLGADTQYF	TGCGCCAGCAGCTCCGGACTGGGGGCAGATACGCAGTATTTT
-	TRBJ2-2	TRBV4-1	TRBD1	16	CASSLTGAPNTGELFF	TGCGCCAGCAGTCTAACAGGGGCTCCGAACACCGGGGAGCTGTTTTTT
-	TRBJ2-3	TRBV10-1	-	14	CASSRDLPTDTQYF	TGCGCCAGCAGTAGGGACCTCCCCACAGATACGCAGTATTTT
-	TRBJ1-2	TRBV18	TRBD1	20	CASSPRSTGTRALANYGYTF	TGTGCCAGCTCCCCCCGTTCGACAGGGACCAGAGCTTTGGCTAACTATGGCTACACCTTC
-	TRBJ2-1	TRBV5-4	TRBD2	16	CASSLAWASGGNEQFF	TGTGCCAGCAGCTTGGCATGGGCTAGCGGGGGCAATGAGCAGTTCTTC
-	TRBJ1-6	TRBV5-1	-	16	CASSLGGILYNSPLHF	TGCGCCAGCAGCTTGGGGGGGATACTGTATAATTCACCCCTCCACTTT
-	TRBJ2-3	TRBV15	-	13	CATSRGGTDTQYF	TGTGCCACCAGCAGAGGCGGGACAGATACGCAGTATTTT